This T cell receptor beta chain was observed in a study of beta chain features in type 1 diabetes. Study background: All samples yielded roughly 100,000,000 examined sorted cells. Overall study results and limits: Type 1 diabetes patients showed fewer insertions and more deletions at VDJ junctions. Relative to healthy donors, patients appeared to have naive, central memory and Treg TCRB repertoires that were more similar. People with Type 1 diabetes carried modestly yet significantly shorter TCRB CDR3s in all four CD4+ subsets.

For this clone: The antigen is undetermined.

The V gene's germline CDR1 is MNHNS and CDR2 SASEGT. V lost 6 bases, J lost 6 bases, and 15 bases lay in between. The CDR3 extends over 14 amino acids. By way of CD45RO/CCR7/CD25/CD127/CD95/CD27, the CD4+ regulatory, stem cell-like memory, central memory and naive cells were sorted. Investigators reverse transcribed all isolated RNA, so they sequenced expressed TCRB transcripts. Sequenced by immunoSEQ multiplex PCR; TCRdb stores in-frame clones only, minus some. The repertoire includes about 640,000 clones, over 10% of them detected once, and roughly 0.12% sits in the top ten. The sequencing sample was made of naive CD4+ T cells from blood. The chain uses TRBV6-1 and TRBJ2-1; TRBD1 might be the D (5 bases). The sequence derives from a man aged 25 to 45 with type 1 diabetes. The CDR3, as DNA: TGTGCCAGCAGCCCGGACAATTACCGCAATGAGCAGTTCTTC. It yields the protein CASSPDNYRNEQFF.